This is a list of T cell receptor beta chains from one sample in a study of cytomegalovirus exposure and HLA in healthy donors. Only in-frame clones appear in the TCRdb table, and some are missing; sequencing was by immunoSEQ multiplex PCR. The sample lists approximately 200,000 clones, approximately 81% occurring once. The sample comprised PBMCs. These receptors were collected from a human donor in good health. The CDR3 runs from the conserved cysteine through the conserved F or W. D genes are given only for firm matches. Some rows have no size entry. The others give once, few or many, or a class for an expanded clone.

>-|-|TRBJ1-1|TRBV5-1
TGCGCCAGCAGCCTAAATGAGGGTAGCCCTGAAGCTTTCTTT
CASSLNEGSPEAFF
>-|few|TRBJ1-4|TRBV28
TGTGCCAGCCGGTTCGTCGAAAAACTGTTTTTT
CASRFVEKLFF
>TRBD2|-|TRBJ2-7|TRBV6-5
TGTGCCAGCAGGCACTCGACTAGCGTCGACGAGCAGTACTTC
CASRHSTSVDEQYF
>-|-|TRBJ1-4|TRBV30
TGTGCCCCTCAGAAACTGTTTTTT
CAPQKLFF
>-|-|TRBJ1-3|TRBV6-5
TGTGCCAGCAGGGCAAGCTCTGGAAACACCATATATTTT
CASRASSGNTIYF
>TRBD1|-|TRBJ1-1|TRBV6-6
TGTGCCAGCACTCCTAGACAGGGGGCATTTGCTGAAGCTTTCTTT
CASTPRQGAFAEAFF
>TRBD1|-|TRBJ1-5|TRBV29-1
TGCAGCGTTGATGGGACAGGCCCCAATCAGCCCCAGCATTTT
CSVDGTGPNQPQHF
>-|-|TRBJ2-7|TRBV28
TGTGCCAGCAGTTTGGGGCAGGGCCCCTACGAGCAGTACTTC
CASSLGQGPYEQYF
>-|-|TRBJ2-3|TRBV6-6
TGTGCCAGCAGTCGCGAGGGATGGCGGGCAGATACGCAGTATTTT
CASSREGWRADTQYF
>-|-|TRBJ2-2|TRBV12-5
TGTGCTAGTGGTTTGGCCCAAATGCAGGGCCCTCCGGGGGAGCTGTTTTTT
CASGLAQMQGPPGELFF
>TRBD2|few|TRBJ2-7|TRBV18
TGTGCCAGCTCACCACTGCGGGGGTCCCTCATGGTCGAGCAGTACTTC
CASSPLRGSLMVEQYF
>-|-|TRBJ2-7|TRBV27
TGTGCCAGCGCTACCAAAGTACTCGGGAGCCCCTACGAGCAGTACTTC
CASATKVLGSPYEQYF
>TRBD2|once|TRBJ2-4|TRBV28
TGTGCCAGCAGTTCCCGACTAGCGGGAGCCAAGTATCACATTCAGTACTTC
CASSSRLAGAKYHIQYF
>-|-|TRBJ2-5|TRBV5-5
TGTGCCAGCAGCGAATTACAGGGATTTGGAGAGACCCAGTACTTC
CASSELQGFGETQYF
>TRBD1|once|TRBJ2-1|TRBV27
TGTGCCAGCAATTTAGGGACAGGGGTGAATGAGCAGTTCTTC
CASNLGTGVNEQFF
>-|-|TRBJ2-7|TRBV18
TGTGCCAGCTCCTTTACGGCCGCGGGCTACGAGCAGTACTTC
CASSFTAAGYEQYF
>-|-|TRBJ2-7|TRBV7-9
TGTGCCAGCAGAGGGGGTACAGAGCAGTACTTC
CASRGGTEQYF
>-|-|TRBJ2-7|TRBV5-1
TGCGCCAGCCGCGCCGGACGGGATTACGAGCAGTACTTC
CASRAGRDYEQYF
>-|-|TRBJ2-1|TRBV6-6
TGTGCCAGCAGTGTAGCCACCCCCAATGAGCAGTTCTTC
CASSVATPNEQFF
>TRBD1|-|TRBJ2-1|TRBV27
TGTGCCAGCAGTACCCTGGGACAGACGGGTGAGCAGTTCTTC
CASSTLGQTGEQFF
>TRBD1|-|TRBJ2-5|TRBV19
TGTGCCAGTAGTATTATCGACAGGGGGCGGGAGACCCAGTACTTC
CASSIIDRGRETQYF
>-|-|TRBJ1-1|TRBV5-6
TGTGCCAGCAGCTTGGGAGGGCCGGACACTGAAGCTTTCTTT
CASSLGGPDTEAFF
>-|-|TRBJ1-1|TRBV6-5
TGTGCCAGCAGTTACTCCCAGGGAGGGAACACTGAAGCTTTCTTT
CASSYSQGGNTEAFF
>TRBD2|-|TRBJ2-3|TRBV6-5
TGTGCCAGCAGTGGACTAGCGGGAGACCCAGATACGCAGTATTTT
CASSGLAGDPDTQYF